These 19 T cell receptor beta chains share one sample of origin, sequenced in a study of CD8+CD57+ T cells in acquired aplastic anemia (dated by TCRdb to the late 2010s). Sequencing relied on an Illumina HiSeq 2000. Genomic DNA served as template for TCR beta VDJ combination and CDR3 sequence profiling. TCRdb's own reprocessing of the public reads used fastp at Q25 and MiXCR and kept productive beta chains. Rows are combined by CDR3 protein, so each entry shows the most common genes and DNA. The sample table holds tens of thousands of distinct CDR3 sequences, of which about half were seen once. The biggest ten clones account for 66% of the sample. The sequenced sample was sorted CD4+, CD8+, or CD8+CD57+ T cells (not recorded which) from PBMCs. The source of these receptors is a human donor in good health, serving as a control.

This clonotype showed up many times. This chain connects TRBV6-6 to TRBJ1-2; D possibly corresponds to TRBD1 (6 bases). V was pared by 6 bases and J by 7 bases, with 15 bases between. CDR3 length: 13 amino acids. In germline, CDR1 is MNHNY, CDR2 SVGAGI (reference sequence). The DNA of the CDR3 is TGTGCCAGCAGACATGCAGGGGTTCGTGGCTACACCTTC. It yields the protein CASRHAGVRGYTF.

This clonotype has a handful of counts. The rearrangement links TRBV6-5 to TRBJ2-5; tentatively, D is TRBD1 or TRBD2 (5 bases each). The germline V gene encodes CDR1 MNHEY and CDR2 SVGAGI. This CDR3 spans 15 amino acids. V shed 0 bases and J shed 5 bases, with 13 bases lying between them. The CDR3 region is CASSYSGGSRETQYF. The CDR3 DNA reads TGTGCCAGCAGTTACTCTGGGGGTTCCCGCGAGACCCAGTACTTC.

As concerns this clonotype: In this CDR3 the conserved last residue, phenylalanine or tryptophan, is missing, so a read error is likely. The rearrangement joins TRBV4-1 to TRBJ1-5; D is perhaps TRBD1 (6 bases). Trimming removed 5 bases at V and 4 bases at J, with 9 bases between. The CDR3 runs 13 residues. The germline V gene has CDR1 MGHRA and CDR2 YSYEKL. The CDR3 here is CASSGTLNQPQHL. The CDR3, as DNA: TGCGCCAGCAGCGGGACATTGAATCAGCCCCAGCATCTT.

This clonotype occurred a few times. This chain links TRBV24-1 with TRBJ2-1, with TRBD1 identical over 7 bases. CDR3 length equals 16 residues. Germline lookup yields CDR1 KGHDR and CDR2 SFDVKD. J was trimmed by 3 bases and V by 6 bases; bases with no gene match: 10. In nucleotides, the CDR3 is TGTGCCACCAGTCAGACAGGGCAAAGCTTCTACAATGAGCAGTTCTTC. It is translated as CATSQTGQSFYNEQFF.

The J gene is TRBJ2-5, the V gene TRBV5-6; D is undetermined. V was cut by 4 bases and J by 6 bases, with 13 bases left in between. The CDR3 totals 13 residues. Germline lookup yields CDR1 SGHDT and CDR2 YYEEEE. The CDR3 loop reads CASSRDWGKTQYF. CDR3 coding DNA: TGTGCCAGCAGCCGAGACTGGGGAAAGACCCAGTACTTC.

The chain uses TRBV7-9 and TRBJ1-6; weak D call: TRBD1 (5 bases). The germline V gene encodes CDR1 SEHNR and CDR2 FQNEAQ (reference sequence). V shed 2 bases and J shed 5 bases, with 10 bases lying between them. CDR3 length equals 15 residues. This CDR3 is CASSLTAGNNSPLHF. CDR3 nucleotide sequence: TGTGCCAGCAGCTTAACGGCAGGGAATAATTCACCCCTCCACTTT.

Many counts were recorded for this clonotype. This chain uses TRBV6-1 with TRBJ2-7, with TRBD2 as a possible D gene (6 bases). The CDR3 runs to 14 residues. Germline V lookup: CDR1 MNHNS, CDR2 SASEGT. V was clipped by 5 bases and J by 2 bases, with 13 bases between them. CDR3 amino acids: CASSLGSGAYEQYF. The CDR3 bases are TGTGCCAGCAGTCTCGGGAGTGGAGCCTACGAGCAGTACTTC.

The chain joins TRBV6-1 to TRBJ1-1; D is unresolved. The CDR3 is 11 residues long. The germline gives CDR1 MNHNS, CDR2 SASEGT. V was shortened by 9 bases and J by 0 bases, with 5 bases between the two germline ends. The CDR3 loop reads CASEMNTEAFF. In nucleotides, the CDR3 is TGTGCCAGTGAGATGAACACTGAAGCTTTCTTT.

The chain recombines TRBV11-3 with TRBJ2-2; a weak D match, TRBD2 (6 bases). This CDR3 spans 14 amino acids. Germline-derived CDR1 and CDR2 are SGHNT and YENEEA. V lost 6 bases and J lost 0, with 8 bases in between. CDR3 nucleotide sequence: TGTGCCAGCAGTCGGGGGACGAACACCGGGGAGCTGTTTTTT. As protein: CASSRGTNTGELFF.

This clonotype was recorded a few times. The chain couples TRBV7-8 to TRBJ1-4; 8 bases fit TRBD1. The junction had 7 bases not matched to a gene; V was cut back by 5 bases and J by 5 bases. Germline V lookup: CDR1 SGHVS, CDR2 FQNEAQ. The CDR3 covers 15 residues. As DNA, the CDR3 is TGTGCCAGCAGCATCCCGACAGGGGCAAATGAAAAACTGTTTTTT. It encodes CASSIPTGANEKLFF.

V usage is TRBV30 and J usage is TRBJ2-7, with unresolved D. This CDR3 is 14 amino acids long. Germline lookup yields CDR1 GTSNPN and CDR2 SVGIG (reference sequence). V was pared by 0 bases and J by 4 bases, with 13 bases between. CDR3 loop: CAWSVGGFAYEQYF. The CDR3 bases are TGTGCCTGGAGTGTAGGTGGATTTGCGTACGAGCAGTACTTC. Together with reference TRBV30 and TRBJ2-7, the CDR3 gives the full variable domain: SQTIHQWPATLVQPVGSPLSLECTVEGTSNPNLYWYRQAAGRGLQLLFYSVGIGQISSEVPQNLSASRPQDRQFILSSKKLLLSDSGFYLCAWSVGGFAYEQYFGPGTRLTVT.

This clonotype was seen many times. The chain carries TRBV24-1 and TRBJ2-1, with D possibly TRBD1 on 7 matching bases. CDR3 length: 13 amino acids. Between the trimmed V and J ends, which lost 5 bases and 9 bases, there was a span of 13 bases. CDR1 is KGHDR, CDR2 SFDVKD, per germline. The CDR3 bases are TGTGCCACCAGTGGCGGGACAGACTCTGAGCAGTTCTTC. Protein sequence: CATSGGTDSEQFF.

Note on this clonotype: Germline and junction disagree at one end, which may indicate a read error. The chain uses TRBV25-1 and TRBJ2-3, with 13 positions matching TRBD2. CDR3 length: 15 amino acids. Looked up from germline, CDR1 is MGHDK and CDR2 is SYGVNS. The CDR3 loop reads CASSGLAGVIDTRYF. CDR3 DNA: TGTGCCAGCAGCGGACTAGCGGGAGTGATAGATACGCGGTATTTT.

Only a few counts were recorded for this clonotype. The chain carries TRBV2 and TRBJ2-1; 7 nucleotides align to TRBD2. The V gene end was trimmed by 8 bases and the J gene end by 7 bases; junction bases not matched to a gene: 14. This CDR3 comprises 15 residues. Germline V CDR1 and CDR2: SNHLY, FYNNEI. The CDR3 DNA follows: TGTGCCAGCTGCTCCCCAGCGGGGAGTTGGAATGAGCAGTTCTTC. Residues: CASCSPAGSWNEQFF.

In this sample, this clonotype turned up once. The CDR3 end shows no conserved phenylalanine or tryptophan, and so a read error is likely. The chain employs TRBV4-1 and TRBJ2-7, with 9 bases matching TRBD1. The CDR3 is made up of 16 amino acids. The germline CDR1 and CDR2 sequences are MGHRA and YSYEKL. With 1 base clipped from V and 0 bases from J, the junction kept 4 bases outside the gene matches. Here the CDR3 DNA reads TGCGCCAGCAGCCAAGGGGGGACAGGGACCTCCTACGAGCAGTACTCC. Amino acids: CASSQGGTGTSYEQYS.

This clonotype turned up a few times. This sequence joins TRBV30 and TRBJ1-2; a possible D gene is TRBD1 (5 bases). Germline V gives CDR1 GTSNPN, CDR2 SVGIG (reference sequence). This CDR3 has 11 residues. For the CDR3, the DNA is TGTGCAGTCGAGGGGAACTATGGCTACACCTTC. This codes for CAVEGNYGYTF.

This clonotype was seen only a few times. The V call is TRBV5-5, the J call TRBJ1-5; perhaps TRBD1 as D (6 bases). Between the trimmed V and J ends, which lost 7 bases and 0 bases, there was a span of 14 bases. Per the germline V gene, CDR1 is SGHKS and CDR2 is YYEKEE (reference sequence). The CDR3 covers 15 residues. The CDR3 nucleotides are TGTGCCAGCTCGGAGGGACAAACTAGCAATCAGCCCCAGCATTTT. Translating it yields CASSEGQTSNQPQHF.

In this sample, this clonotype turned up many times. A read error may account for a junction end that differs from germline. V usage is TRBV11-2 and J usage is TRBJ2-7; D possibly matches TRBD1 or TRBD2 (5 bases each). The germline CDR1 and CDR2 sequences are SGHAT and FQNNGV. This CDR3 comprises 12 residues. As DNA, the CDR3 is TGTGCCAGCAGCTCTAACCGGGGCCCAGAAGAATTC. This codes for CASSSNRGPEEF.

The table lists this clonotype with many counts. V usage is TRBV7-2 and J usage is TRBJ1-1, with D possibly being TRBD1 (6 bases). CDR3 length: 14 amino acids. Germline lookup yields CDR1 SGHTA and CDR2 FQGNSA. Trimming left V 3 bases short and J 3 bases short, with 11 bases between. CDR3 protein: CASSFTDRHTEAFF. DNA of the CDR3: TGTGCCAGCAGCTTTACCGACAGGCACACTGAAGCTTTCTTT.